This TCR beta chain appears in the sequencing data of a study of blood T cells in healthy people across ages. The wider study: Template switching captured about one barcoded beta molecule per two T cells. The study, taken as a whole, reports: Estimated diversity, derived from one million T cells, was regarded as an underestimate.

For this clonotype: The antigen is undetermined.

V was pared by 4 bases and J by 5 bases, with 21 bases between. There are 18 residues in the CDR3. Germline CDR1 is MGHRA and CDR2 is YSYEKL. Then a second PCR, running roughly 6 to 11 cycles, was carried out with a sample-barcoded 5' primer and a J-beta primer mix. TCRdb passed the 5' RACE reads through MiXCR, listing each CDR3 protein once. Of almost 800,000 distinct CDR3 sequences listed, 58% are singletons. The receptor's source is a man aged 25-45 years in good health. This rearrangement joins TRBV4-1 to TRBJ1-6, with D perhaps TRBD1 (6 bases). Material: blood. In nucleotides, the CDR3 is TGCGCCAGCAGCCGGGGGAGTAACGGACAGACCAATAATTCACCCCTCCACTTT. Protein product: CASSRGSNGQTNNSPLHF.